This TCR beta chain was captured by sequencing in a study of cytomegalovirus exposure and HLA in healthy donors. Study at large: Early on, a data release was issued that held some 91 million unique TCRs from HLA-typed donors. Study-level findings and limits: A list of around 150 TCR beta chains associated with cytomegalovirus was given. Fewer N-insertions than the roughly 630-donor mean were reportedly shown by an Asian-associated ancestry cluster in a later analysis.

Germline V gives CDR1 MNHNS, CDR2 SASEGT. With V trimmed by 3 bases and J by 5 bases, 7 bases remained unmatched. The CDR3 loop spans 15 amino acids. Regarding this clone: The antigen remains undetermined.

Primers for the PCR totalled 60 Vbeta and 13 Jbeta. Per the original data handling: A later analysis tallied about 80 million unique TCR beta chains, some 12 million of them shared. Sequencing was performed with immunoSEQ multiplex PCR; in TCRdb, only in-frame clones are kept and a portion is missing. The V and J calls and clone size were taken over from that table, and D and trimming were inferred from the DNA. Here the sample spans approximately 90,000 clones, 60% to 80% being singletons. The chain couples TRBV6-1 to TRBJ2-7; 10 positions match TRBD1. The receptor was derived from a man aged 35 to 55 in good health and CMV-seronegative. The sequenced sample was PBMCs. Here the CDR3 reads CASSEDRGEYNEQYF. CDR3 sequence (DNA): TGTGCCAGCAGTGAGGACAGGGGGGAGTATAACGAGCAGTACTTC.